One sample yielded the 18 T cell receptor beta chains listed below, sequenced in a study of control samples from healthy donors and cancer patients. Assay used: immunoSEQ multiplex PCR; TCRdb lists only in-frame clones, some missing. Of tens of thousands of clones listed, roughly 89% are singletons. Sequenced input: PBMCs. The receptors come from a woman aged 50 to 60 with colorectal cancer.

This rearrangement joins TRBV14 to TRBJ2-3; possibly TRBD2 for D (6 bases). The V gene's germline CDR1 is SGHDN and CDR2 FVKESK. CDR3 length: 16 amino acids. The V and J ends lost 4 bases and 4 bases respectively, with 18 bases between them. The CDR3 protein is CASSPGSSVEADTQYF. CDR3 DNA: TGTGCCAGCAGCCCCGGGTCTAGCGTAGAGGCAGATACGCAGTATTTT.

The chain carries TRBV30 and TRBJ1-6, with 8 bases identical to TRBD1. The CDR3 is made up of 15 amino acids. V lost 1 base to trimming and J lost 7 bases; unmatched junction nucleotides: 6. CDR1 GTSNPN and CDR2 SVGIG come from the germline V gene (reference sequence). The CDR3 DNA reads TGTGCCTGGAGTGCGACAGGGGTAGTGAATTCACCCCTCCACTTT. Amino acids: CAWSATGVVNSPLHF.

In DNA, the CDR3 is TGTGCCAGCAGCTTCGCTCTCACAGATACGCAGTATTTT. Amino acids: CASSFALTDTQYF. The rearrangement links TRBV7-9 to TRBJ2-3; D is unresolved. The length of the CDR3 is 13 residues. Deletions cut 3 bases from V and 2 bases from J, with 6 bases between. Germline V lookup: CDR1 SEHNR, CDR2 FQNEAQ (reference sequence). Full variable domain (missing parts from reference TRBV7-9 and TRBJ2-3): DTGVSQNPRHKITKRGQNVTFRCDPISEHNRLYWYRQTLGQGPEFLTYFQNEAQLEKSRLLSDRFSAERPKGSFSTLEIQRTEQGDSAMYLCASSFALTDTQYFGPGTRLTVL.

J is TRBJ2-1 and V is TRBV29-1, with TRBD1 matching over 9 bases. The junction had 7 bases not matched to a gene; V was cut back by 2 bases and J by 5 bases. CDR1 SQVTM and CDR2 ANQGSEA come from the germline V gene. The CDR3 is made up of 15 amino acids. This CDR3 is CSVERLGQGNNEQFF. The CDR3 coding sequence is TGCAGCGTTGAACGACTGGGACAGGGAAACAATGAGCAGTTCTTC.

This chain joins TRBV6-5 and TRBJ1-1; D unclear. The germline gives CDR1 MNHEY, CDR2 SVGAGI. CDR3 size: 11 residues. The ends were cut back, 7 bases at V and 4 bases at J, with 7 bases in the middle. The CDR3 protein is CASTTATEAFF. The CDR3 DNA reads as TGTGCCAGCACCACGGCCACTGAAGCTTTCTTT.

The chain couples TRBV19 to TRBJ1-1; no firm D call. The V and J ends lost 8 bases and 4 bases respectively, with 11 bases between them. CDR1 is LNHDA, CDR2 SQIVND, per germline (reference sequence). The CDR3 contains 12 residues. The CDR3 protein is CASGPGSTEAFF. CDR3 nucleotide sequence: TGTGCCAGTGGGCCGGGGAGCACTGAAGCTTTCTTT.

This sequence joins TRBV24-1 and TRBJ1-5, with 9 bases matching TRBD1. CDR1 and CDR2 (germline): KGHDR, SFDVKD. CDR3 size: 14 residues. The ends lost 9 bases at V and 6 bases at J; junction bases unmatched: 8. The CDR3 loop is CATRGQGEGQPQHF. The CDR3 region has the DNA TGTGCCACCCGGGGACAGGGTGAGGGTCAGCCCCAGCATTTT.

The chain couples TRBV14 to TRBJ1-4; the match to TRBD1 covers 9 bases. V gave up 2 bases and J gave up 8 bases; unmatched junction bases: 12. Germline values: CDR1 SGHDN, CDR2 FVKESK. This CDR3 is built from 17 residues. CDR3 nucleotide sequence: TGTGCCAGCAGCCAAAGGGCACCGGGACAGGGATACGAAAAACTGTTTTTT. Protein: CASSQRAPGQGYEKLFF. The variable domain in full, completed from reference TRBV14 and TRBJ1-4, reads EAGVTQFPSHSVIEKGQTVTLRCDPISGHDNLYWYRRVMGKEIKFLLHFVKESKQDESGMPNNRFLAERTGGTYSTLKVQPAELEDSGVYFCASSQRAPGQGYEKLFFGSGTQLSVL.

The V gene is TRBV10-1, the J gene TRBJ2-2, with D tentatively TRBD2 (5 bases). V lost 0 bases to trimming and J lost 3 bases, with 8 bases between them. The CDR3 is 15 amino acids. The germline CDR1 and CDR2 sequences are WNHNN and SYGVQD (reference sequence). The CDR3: CASSESGLHTGELFF. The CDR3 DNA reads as TGCGCCAGCAGTGAGTCCGGACTCCACACCGGGGAGCTGTTTTTT.

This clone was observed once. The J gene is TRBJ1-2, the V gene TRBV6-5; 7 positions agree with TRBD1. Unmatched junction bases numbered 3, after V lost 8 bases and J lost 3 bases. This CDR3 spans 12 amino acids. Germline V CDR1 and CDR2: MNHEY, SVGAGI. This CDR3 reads CASGGTDYGYTF. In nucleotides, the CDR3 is TGTGCCAGCGGCGGGACAGACTATGGCTACACCTTC.

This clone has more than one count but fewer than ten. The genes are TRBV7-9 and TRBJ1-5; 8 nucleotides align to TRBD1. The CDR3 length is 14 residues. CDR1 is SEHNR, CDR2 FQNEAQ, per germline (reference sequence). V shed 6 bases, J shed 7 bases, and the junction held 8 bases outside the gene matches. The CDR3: CASSSGGLGQPQHF. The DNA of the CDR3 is TGTGCCAGCAGTTCAGGGGGCTTGGGACAGCCCCAGCATTTT.

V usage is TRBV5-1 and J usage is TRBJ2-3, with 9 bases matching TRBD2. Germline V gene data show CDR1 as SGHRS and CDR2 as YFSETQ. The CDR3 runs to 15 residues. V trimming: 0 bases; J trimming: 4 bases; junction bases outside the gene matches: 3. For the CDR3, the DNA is TGCGCCAGCAGCTTGGGGGGCGGGGGGGCAGATACGCAGTATTTT. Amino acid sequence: CASSLGGGGADTQYF. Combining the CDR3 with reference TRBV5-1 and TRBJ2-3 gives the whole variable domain KAGVTQTPRYLIKTRGQQVTLSCSPISGHRSVSWYQQTPGQGLQFLFEYFSETQRNKGNFPGRFSGRQFSNSRSEMNVSTLELGDSALYLCASSLGGGGADTQYFGPGTRLTVL.

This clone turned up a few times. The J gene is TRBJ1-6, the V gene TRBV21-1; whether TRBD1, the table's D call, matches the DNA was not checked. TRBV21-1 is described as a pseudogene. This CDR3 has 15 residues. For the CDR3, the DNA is TGTGCCAGCAGCAACCGACAGGGTTTGAATTCACCCCTCCACTTT. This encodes CASSNRQGLNSPLHF.

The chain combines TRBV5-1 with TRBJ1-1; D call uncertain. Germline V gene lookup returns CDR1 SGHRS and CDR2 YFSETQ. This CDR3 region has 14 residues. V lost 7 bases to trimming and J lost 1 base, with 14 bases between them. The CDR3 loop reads CASGLGLGNTEAFF. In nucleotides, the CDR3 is TGCGCCAGCGGGTTGGGGTTGGGGAACACTGAAGCTTTCTTT.

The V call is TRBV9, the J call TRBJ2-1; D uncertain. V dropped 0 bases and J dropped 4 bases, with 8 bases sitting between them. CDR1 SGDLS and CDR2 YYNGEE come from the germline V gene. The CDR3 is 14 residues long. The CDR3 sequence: CASSVEGAYNEQFF. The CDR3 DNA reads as TGTGCCAGCAGCGTAGAGGGCGCTTACAATGAGCAGTTCTTC.

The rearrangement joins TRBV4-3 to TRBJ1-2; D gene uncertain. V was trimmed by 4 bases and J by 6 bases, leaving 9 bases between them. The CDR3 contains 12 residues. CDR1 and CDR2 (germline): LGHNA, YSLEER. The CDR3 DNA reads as TGCGCCAGCAGCCTAGGACGGAATGGCTACACCTTC. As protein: CASSLGRNGYTF.

The CDR3 region is CASSPRPVLDTQYF. For the CDR3, the DNA is TGTGCCAGCAGCCCAAGACCCGTTTTAGATACGCAGTATTTT. The chain joins TRBV7-2 to TRBJ2-3; D is unclear. The CDR3 runs to 14 residues. The V end lost 5 bases, the J end lost 5 bases, and 14 bases lay between the germline ends. Germline V gene sequence: CDR1 SGHTA, CDR2 FQGNSA.

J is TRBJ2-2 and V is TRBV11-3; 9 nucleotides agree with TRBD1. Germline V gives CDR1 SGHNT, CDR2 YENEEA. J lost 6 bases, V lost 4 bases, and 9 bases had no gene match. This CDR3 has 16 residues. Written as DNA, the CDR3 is TGTGCCAGCAGCTCTGTAGCCAGGACAGGGGCCGGGGAGCTGTTTTTT. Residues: CASSSVARTGAGELFF.